The TCR beta chain under discussion was sequenced for a study of blood T cell repertoires in COVID-19. On the study more broadly: Spain, Italy and the United States supplied samples that represented acute and convalescent COVID-19. From T cells, B-cell-depleted T cells, or PBMCs came the material, which was cDNA or gDNA.

V gave up 8 bases and J gave up 11 bases, with 15 bases separating them. There are 11 residues in the CDR3. Germline V lookup: CDR1 SNHLY, CDR2 FYNNEI. Under the authors' procedure: Reference gene primers were amplified, and this amplification served to estimate nucleated cell counts. Sequenced by immunoSEQ multiplex PCR; TCRdb stores in-frame clones only, minus some. That table furnishes V, J and clone size, whereas the DNA furnished D and trimming. This repertoire shows roughly 240,000 clones, around 87% found once; its top ten account for about 3.6%. The sequence derives from a man aged 18 to 35 with active or convalescent COVID-19. The specimen sequenced was peripheral blood. The rearrangement links TRBV2 to TRBJ1-2; tentatively, D is TRBD1 (5 bases). The CDR3 region has the DNA TGTGCCAGCGGCGGGGGATTTTGGTACACCTTC. It specifies CASGGGFWYTF.